Listed here is a single TCR beta chain. The antigen is unknown. V lost 8 bases and J lost 5, with 14 bases in between. This CDR3 comprises 13 residues. CDR1 and CDR2 (germline): WNHNN, SYGVQD (reference sequence). Some clones are missing from TCRdb's copy, which holds only in-frame ones; the method was immunoSEQ multiplex PCR. This table holds around 13,000 clones, over 70% found once. Intraepithelial lymphocytes and lamina propria lymphocytes were released through processing of graft tissue. These data are taken from a study of graft-versus-host responses after intestinal transplantation. Study details: Anti-thymocyte globulin served as induction for all recipients, who then took tacrolimus and steroids for three to four years.

Points from the study as a whole: Those patients showing graft-donor T cell macrochimerism displayed high graft-versus-host to host-versus-graft clonal ratios in allografts. GvH clones surfaced in recipient marrow, some emerging earlier in ileum or blood.

This clonotype originated in a human patient who received an intestinal transplant, so some T cells may come from the graft donor. Sequenced material: ileum tissue, taken 16 days after intestinal transplant. V and J are TRBV10-1 and TRBJ2-3, with D tentatively TRBD2 (6 bases). CDR3 sequence: CASLVGSEDTQYF. Here the CDR3 DNA reads TGCGCCAGCTTGGTCGGGAGTGAAGATACGCAGTATTTT.